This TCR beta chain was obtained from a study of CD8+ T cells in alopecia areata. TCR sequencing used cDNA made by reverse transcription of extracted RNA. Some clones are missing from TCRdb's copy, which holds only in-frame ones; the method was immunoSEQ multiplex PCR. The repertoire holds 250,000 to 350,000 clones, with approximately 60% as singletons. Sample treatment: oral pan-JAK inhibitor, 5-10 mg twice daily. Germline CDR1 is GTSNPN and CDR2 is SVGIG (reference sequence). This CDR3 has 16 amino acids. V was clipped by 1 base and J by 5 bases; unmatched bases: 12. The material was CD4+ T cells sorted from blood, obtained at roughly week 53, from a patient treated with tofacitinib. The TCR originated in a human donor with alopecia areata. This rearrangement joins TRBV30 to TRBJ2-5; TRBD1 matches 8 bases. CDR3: CAWSEGTGPRGETQYF. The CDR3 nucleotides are TGTGCCTGGAGTGAGGGGACAGGTCCTAGGGGGGAGACCCAGTACTTC. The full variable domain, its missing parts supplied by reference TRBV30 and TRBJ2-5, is SQTIHQWPATLVQPVGSPLSLECTVEGTSNPNLYWYRQAAGRGLQLLFYSVGIGQISSEVPQNLSASRPQDRQFILSSKKLLLSDSGFYLCAWSEGTGPRGETQYFGPGTRLLVL.